What follows are 6 T cell receptor beta chains derived from one specimen sequenced in a study of regulatory T cells in long-lasting Graves disease. Time point reported: persistent/refractory GD, antithyroid drugs over 5 years with positive TRAb. PBMC-derived RNA was used for the TCR library. Arm-PCR of CDR3 regions with iRepertoire HTBI primers generated TCR beta libraries. Each CDR3 protein gets one entry after TCRdb re-called the multiplex PCR reads with MiXCR. This sample yields roughly 500,000 distinct CDR3 sequences, of which less than 25% are seen a single time; over 7.5% belongs to the top ten. Sequencing used peripheral blood mononuclear cells (PBMCs), obtained when the disease was refractory, from a patient treated with antithyroid drugs. Source of these receptors: a female donor with Graves disease.

Worth noting for this clonotype: A much larger clone sits a single nucleotide away, making a read error possible. The chain recombines TRBV10-3 with TRBJ2-7, with 7 bases lining up with TRBD2. The CDR3 covers 13 residues. Per the germline V gene, CDR1 is ENHRY and CDR2 is SYGVKD. The CDR3 spells CAISLGRDYEQCF. For the CDR3, the DNA is TGTGCCATCAGTTTGGGGAGGGACTACGAGCAGTGCTTC.

This clonotype was found many times. V is TRBV28 and J is TRBJ1-2, with D possibly TRBD1 on 6 matching bases. The germline V gene has CDR1 MDHEN and CDR2 SYDVKM. Trimming took 6 bases from V and 2 from J, leaving 13 bases between them. The CDR3 length is 14 residues. CDR3 coding DNA: TGTGCCAGCAGGGTATTTACAGGGAACTATGGCTACACCTTC. It yields the protein CASRVFTGNYGYTF.

This clonotype was counted ten times or more. V and J are TRBV4-2 and TRBJ1-5; the D gene is possibly TRBD1 (5 bases). Trimming left V 1 base short and J 3 bases short, with 13 bases between. This CDR3 has 16 residues. Looked up from germline, CDR1 is LGHNA and CDR2 is YNFKEQ. CDR3 region: CASSQVTAGSNQPQHF. The CDR3, as DNA: TGTGCCAGCAGCCAAGTAACGGCAGGGTCCAATCAGCCCCAGCATTTT.

The chain carries TRBV6-4 and TRBJ2-2, with 7 nucleotides matching TRBD1. This CDR3 comprises 14 residues. After removal of 6 bases from V and 3 bases from J, the junction contained 4 bases not matched to a gene. Germline values: CDR1 MRHNA, CDR2 SNTAGT. The CDR3 bases are TGTGCCAGCAGGGACAGGTCGTACACCGGGGAGCTGTTTTTT. Amino acids: CASRDRSYTGELFF.

Regarding this clonotype: A read error may produce the germline difference seen at one junction end. This chain links TRBV3-1 with TRBJ1-1, with D tentatively TRBD1 (5 bases). The germline V gene encodes CDR1 LGHDT and CDR2 YNNKEL (reference sequence). The CDR3 sequence is 13 residues long. Here the CDR3 reads CARSPRDRASAFF. CDR3 sequence (DNA): TGTGCCCGCAGCCCACGGGACCGAGCGAGCGCTTTCTTT.

The chain carries TRBV29-1 and TRBJ2-1; no clear D gene. V lost 3 bases and J 6 bases, leaving 6 bases between the germline ends. The CDR3 consists of 11 residues. The germline V gene encodes CDR1 SQVTM and CDR2 ANQGSEA. CDR3 sequence reads: CSVDEGNEQFF. The CDR3 DNA reads TGCAGCGTTGATGAAGGCAATGAGCAGTTCTTC.